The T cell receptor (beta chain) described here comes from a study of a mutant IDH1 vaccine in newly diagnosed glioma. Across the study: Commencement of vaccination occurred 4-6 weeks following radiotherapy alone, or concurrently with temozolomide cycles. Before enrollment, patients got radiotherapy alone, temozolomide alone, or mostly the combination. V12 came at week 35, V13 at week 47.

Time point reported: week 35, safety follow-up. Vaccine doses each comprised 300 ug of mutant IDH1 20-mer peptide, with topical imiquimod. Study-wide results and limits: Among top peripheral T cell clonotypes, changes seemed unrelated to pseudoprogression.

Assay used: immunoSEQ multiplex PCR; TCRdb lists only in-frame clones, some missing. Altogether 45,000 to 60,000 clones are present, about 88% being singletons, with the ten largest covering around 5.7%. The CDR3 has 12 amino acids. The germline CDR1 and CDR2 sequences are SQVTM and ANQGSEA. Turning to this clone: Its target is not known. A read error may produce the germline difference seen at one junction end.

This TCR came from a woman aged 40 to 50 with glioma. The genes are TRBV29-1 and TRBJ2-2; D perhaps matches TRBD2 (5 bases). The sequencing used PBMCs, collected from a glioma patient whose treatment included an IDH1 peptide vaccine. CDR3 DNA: TGCAGCGTCGAAGCGGACACCGGGGAGCTGTTTTTT. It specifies CSVEADTGELFF.